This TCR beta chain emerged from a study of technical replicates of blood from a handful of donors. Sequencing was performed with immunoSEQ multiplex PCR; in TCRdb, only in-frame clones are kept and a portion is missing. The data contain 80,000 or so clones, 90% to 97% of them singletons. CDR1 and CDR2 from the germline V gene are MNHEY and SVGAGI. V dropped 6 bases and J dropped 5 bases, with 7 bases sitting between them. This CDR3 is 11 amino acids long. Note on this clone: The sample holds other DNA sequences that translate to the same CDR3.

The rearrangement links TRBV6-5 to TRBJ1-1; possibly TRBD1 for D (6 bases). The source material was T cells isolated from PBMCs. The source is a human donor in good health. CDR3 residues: CASRGGTEAFF. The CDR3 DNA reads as TGTGCCAGCAGAGGGGGTACTGAAGCTTTCTTT.